The rows below give T cell receptor beta chains drawn from one sample of a study of technical replicates of blood from a handful of donors. Some clones are missing from TCRdb's copy, which holds only in-frame ones; the method was immunoSEQ multiplex PCR. The table lists 85,000 to 90,000 clones, 92% of them singletons. Input material: T cells isolated from PBMCs. Every receptor here comes from a human donor in good health. Both conserved end residues are part of each CDR3. D genes are given only for firm matches. The listing skips clone size in some rows; elsewhere it reads once, few, many or a size class.

TRBV9,.,TRBD1,TRBJ1-2,TGTGCCAGCAGCCCAGCCCGAGGGGGCGCGGGTGGCTACACCTTC,CASSPARGGAGGYTF
TRBV5-1,.,.,TRBJ1-1,TGCGCCAGCAGCGCAGACAGCCTGAACACTGAAGCTTTCTTT,CASSADSLNTEAFF
TRBV30,.,.,TRBJ1-6,TGTGCCTGGAGTGGGGGAGATAATTCACCCCTCCACTTT,CAWSGGDNSPLHF
TRBV9,.,.,TRBJ1-2,TGTGCCAGCAGCGTAGGCGGCAGGGGTATTGGCTACACCTTC,CASSVGGRGIGYTF
TRBV6-1,.,.,TRBJ2-1,TGTGCCACCGCTGGGCCTTCTTGGTACAATGAGCAGTTCTTC,CATAGPSWYNEQFF
TRBV6-5,.,TRBD1,TRBJ1-5,TGTGCCAGCAGCTCGGGGCGGCAGGGGGACCAGCCCCAGCATTTT,CASSSGRQGDQPQHF
TRBV27,.,TRBD2,TRBJ2-7,TGTGCCAGCAGGAGCGGGGGGCCCACCTACGAGCAGTACTTC,CASRSGGPTYEQYF
TRBV7-3,once,.,TRBJ2-7,TGTGCCAGCAGCTTCAGGGCAGGGCAGTTTAGCGAGCAGTACTTC,CASSFRAGQFSEQYF
TRBV18,.,.,TRBJ1-4,TGTGCCAGCTCACCACCTGTTCTCAGGGAAAAACTGTTTTTT,CASSPPVLREKLFF
TRBV30,.,.,TRBJ1-1,TGTGCCTGGGTGGGCGATTACGACACTGAAGCTTTCTTT,CAWVGDYDTEAFF
TRBV5-4,.,.,TRBJ1-1,TGTGCCAGCAGCTTACAACAGGGCAATATGAACACTGAAGCTTTCTTT,CASSLQQGNMNTEAFF
TRBV5-6,.,.,TRBJ2-3,TGTGCCAGCAGCTTGATTGGGTCGGGTACGCAGTATTTT,CASSLIGSGTQYF
TRBV25-1,.,.,TRBJ1-1,TGTGCCAGCAGTGAAGGGGCGACTGAAGCTTTCTTT,CASSEGATEAFF
TRBV2,.,.,TRBJ2-5,TGTGCCAGCAGTGGGTACCAGGAGACCCAGTACTTC,CASSGYQETQYF
TRBV28,once,.,TRBJ2-3,TGTGCCAGCAGTTCACCGGCGGGACCCAGCACAGATACGCAGTATTTT,CASSSPAGPSTDTQYF
TRBV2,.,.,TRBJ2-1,TGTGCCAGCCTCGGTGAGCAGTTCTTC,CASLGEQFF
TRBV6-5,.,TRBD1,TRBJ1-2,TGTGCCAGCAGGGGCGCCAGGGGGCGCAACTATGGCTACACCTTC,CASRGARGRNYGYTF
TRBV29-1,.,.,TRBJ2-3,TGCAGCGTTGACCCCGAAGGGGCAGATACGCAGTATTTT,CSVDPEGADTQYF
TRBV30,.,TRBD1,TRBJ1-1,TGTGCCTGGAGTGCTCGGACAGGGGCCGTGAACACTGAAGCTTTCTTT,CAWSARTGAVNTEAFF
TRBV25-1,.,.,TRBJ2-7,TGTGCCAGCAGTCTCTCTAGGTACGAGCAGTACTTC,CASSLSRYEQYF
TRBV10-3,.,.,TRBJ1-4,TGTGCCATCAGTGACCGGACAGTTAATGAAAAACTGTTTTTT,CAISDRTVNEKLFF
TRBV2,.,.,TRBJ1-5,TGTGCCAGCAGAAAGGACAGCAACAATCAGCCCCAGCATTTT,CASRKDSNNQPQHF
TRBV7-9,.,TRBD1,TRBJ1-1,TGTGCCAGCAGCGACAAGGGACAGAGTTCTACTGAAGCTTTCTTT,CASSDKGQSSTEAFF
TRBV5-1,.,.,TRBJ1-1,TGCGCCAGCAGCTTGGAACAGACCATGAACACTGAAGCTTTCTTT,CASSLEQTMNTEAFF
TRBV5-1,once,.,TRBJ2-7,TGCGCCAGCACCCAAGGACGTCAGGGCCCCTACGAGCAGTACTTC,CASTQGRQGPYEQYF
TRBV5-1,.,TRBD1,TRBJ2-1,TGCGCCAGCAGCCCCGGACAGGGTCCCAATGAGCAGTTCTTC,CASSPGQGPNEQFF
TRBV5-4,.,.,TRBJ1-2,TGTGCCAGCAGCTTACGCGCTACGTTTGGCTACACCTTC,CASSLRATFGYTF
TRBV5-4,.,.,TRBJ1-2,TGTGCCAGCAGCCCAACGGGGGGAGGGGATGGCTACACCTTC,CASSPTGGGDGYTF
TRBV4-1,.,.,TRBJ2-5,TGCGCCAGCAGCGCGTACCGGGGGGAGACCCAGTACTTC,CASSAYRGETQYF
TRBV2,.,.,TRBJ1-2,TGTGCCAGCAGTGAATCCAGGGAATTCACCCTTAACTATGGCTACACCTTC,CASSESREFTLNYGYTF
TRBV5-4,.,.,TRBJ1-2,TGTGCCAGCAGCTTGGGTCGAGGCAGTAACTATGGCTACACCTTC,CASSLGRGSNYGYTF
TRBV11-2,.,TRBD2,TRBJ2-5,TGTGCCAGCAGCCAATATAGCGGGGAGACCCAGTACTTC,CASSQYSGETQYF
TRBV28,.,TRBD1,TRBJ2-7,TGTGCCAGCAGTTCCTCCGGGACAGGCTCACCCTACGAGCAGTACTTC,CASSSSGTGSPYEQYF
TRBV28,few,.,TRBJ1-6,TGTGCCAGCAGGGGGCCGCGGGGAGACCCCCTCCACTTT,CASRGPRGDPLHF